A selection of T cell receptor beta chains follows, all from one sample in a study of blood T cell repertoires in COVID-19. Generated by immunoSEQ multiplex PCR, the TCRdb table keeps only in-frame clones and is missing some. The table records some 190,000 clones, roughly 80% of them present only once. The sequenced sample consisted of PBMCs or T cells enriched from blood (not recorded which). Every receptor here comes from a woman in her 30s who had recovered from COVID-19. Both conserved end residues are part of each CDR3. Each record gives: D gene, J gene, clone size, CDR3 length, V gene, CDR3 protein, CDR3 DNA. D genes are given only for firm matches. The size entry is marked missing in some rows and otherwise reads once, few, many or a size class.

d_gene: TRBD1; j_gene: TRBJ1-4; abundance: .; len: 15; v_gene: TRBV7-3; CDR3aa: CASSLLGQTNEKLFF; CDR3nt: TGTGCCAGCAGCTTATTGGGACAGACTAATGAAAAACTGTTTTTT
d_gene: TRBD1; j_gene: TRBJ1-2; abundance: .; len: 14; v_gene: TRBV29-1; CDR3aa: CSTAPGQGLVGYTF; CDR3nt: TGCAGCACTGCCCCGGGACAGGGGTTAGTTGGCTACACCTTC
d_gene: .; j_gene: TRBJ2-3; abundance: .; len: 15; v_gene: TRBV19; CDR3aa: CATHLTTGSTDTQYF; CDR3nt: TGTGCCACCCATCTGACGACAGGCAGCACAGATACGCAGTATTTT
d_gene: .; j_gene: TRBJ2-5; abundance: .; len: 14; v_gene: TRBV5-6; CDR3aa: CASSLGWAQETQYF; CDR3nt: TGTGCCAGCAGCTTGGGGTGGGCCCAAGAGACCCAGTACTTC
d_gene: .; j_gene: TRBJ2-2; abundance: .; len: 16; v_gene: TRBV5-5; CDR3aa: CASTPIAGSATGELFF; CDR3nt: TGTGCCAGCACCCCCATTGCGGGGTCGGCCACCGGGGAGCTGTTTTTT
d_gene: TRBD1; j_gene: TRBJ2-3; abundance: once; len: 15; v_gene: TRBV4-2; CDR3aa: CASRPGQALADTQYF; CDR3nt: TGTGCCAGCAGACCCGGACAGGCGCTGGCAGATACGCAGTATTTT
d_gene: TRBD1; j_gene: TRBJ1-1; abundance: .; len: 16; v_gene: TRBV30; CDR3aa: CAWSVSQGARLTEAFF; CDR3nt: TGTGCCTGGAGTGTATCTCAGGGGGCGCGTTTGACTGAAGCTTTCTTT
d_gene: .; j_gene: TRBJ1-1; abundance: .; len: 13; v_gene: TRBV5-6; CDR3aa: CASRPGRRTEAFF; CDR3nt: TGTGCCAGCAGGCCCGGGAGGAGGACTGAAGCTTTCTTT
d_gene: .; j_gene: TRBJ2-5; abundance: once; len: 14; v_gene: TRBV2; CDR3aa: CASKYMEYQETQYF; CDR3nt: TGTGCCAGCAAGTATATGGAGTACCAAGAGACCCAGTACTTC
d_gene: .; j_gene: TRBJ1-1; abundance: .; len: 14; v_gene: TRBV7-9; CDR3aa: CASSLLQTNTEAFF; CDR3nt: TGTGCCAGCAGCTTATTACAGACGAACACTGAAGCTTTCTTT
d_gene: .; j_gene: TRBJ1-3; abundance: .; len: 14; v_gene: TRBV5-3; CDR3aa: CARSPGGSGNTIYF; CDR3nt: TGTGCCAGAAGCCCCGGGGGATCTGGAAACACCATATATTTT
d_gene: .; j_gene: TRBJ1-5; abundance: .; len: 15; v_gene: TRBV19; CDR3aa: CASSIGAVSNQPQHF; CDR3nt: TGTGCCAGTAGTATTGGGGCCGTAAGCAATCAGCCCCAGCATTTT
d_gene: .; j_gene: TRBJ1-1; abundance: .; len: 13; v_gene: TRBV28; CDR3aa: CASSLLSVSEAFF; CDR3nt: TGTGCCAGCAGTTTATTGTCAGTATCTGAAGCTTTCTTT
d_gene: TRBD1; j_gene: TRBJ1-6; abundance: .; len: 13; v_gene: TRBV19; CDR3aa: CASRDRGGSPLHF; CDR3nt: TGTGCCAGTAGGGACAGGGGTGGATCACCCCTCCACTTT
d_gene: .; j_gene: TRBJ1-4; abundance: .; len: 15; v_gene: TRBV6-5; CDR3aa: CASSYSRAGNEKLFF; CDR3nt: TGTGCCAGCAGTTATTCGAGGGCTGGTAATGAAAAACTGTTTTTT
d_gene: TRBD2; j_gene: TRBJ2-1; abundance: .; len: 16; v_gene: TRBV4-2; CDR3aa: CASSQVGGRPGNEQFF; CDR3nt: TGTGCCAGCAGCCAAGTGGGAGGGAGGCCAGGGAATGAGCAGTTCTTC
d_gene: .; j_gene: TRBJ1-5; abundance: .; len: 15; v_gene: TRBV6-5; CDR3aa: CASSVAGPGNQPQHF; CDR3nt: TGTGCCAGCAGCGTAGCGGGGCCGGGCAATCAGCCCCAGCATTTT
d_gene: .; j_gene: TRBJ1-1; abundance: .; len: 15; v_gene: TRBV14; CDR3aa: CASSQTTGFSTEAFF; CDR3nt: TGTGCCAGCAGCCAGACCACAGGGTTCAGCACTGAAGCTTTCTTT
d_gene: .; j_gene: TRBJ1-1; abundance: few; len: 15; v_gene: TRBV11-2; CDR3aa: CASSLRARRNTEAFF; CDR3nt: TGTGCCAGCAGCTTAAGAGCACGGAGGAACACTGAAGCTTTCTTT
d_gene: TRBD2; j_gene: TRBJ2-4; abundance: once; len: 13; v_gene: TRBV25-1; CDR3aa: CASSPSGIYIQYF; CDR3nt: TGTGCCAGCAGTCCCAGCGGGATCTACATTCAGTACTTC
d_gene: .; j_gene: TRBJ2-1; abundance: .; len: 12; v_gene: TRBV9; CDR3aa: CASSPISNEQFF; CDR3nt: TGTGCCAGCAGCCCCATTTCCAATGAGCAGTTCTTC
d_gene: .; j_gene: TRBJ1-2; abundance: .; len: 14; v_gene: TRBV2; CDR3aa: CASSELRANYGYTF; CDR3nt: TGTGCCAGCAGTGAACTGAGAGCTAACTATGGCTACACCTTC
d_gene: TRBD1; j_gene: TRBJ2-3; abundance: .; len: 17; v_gene: TRBV28; CDR3aa: CASSLILRGRRPDTQYF; CDR3nt: TGTGCCAGCAGTTTGATATTAAGGGGGCGAAGACCAGATACGCAGTATTTT
d_gene: .; j_gene: TRBJ2-2; abundance: .; len: 14; v_gene: TRBV7-2; CDR3aa: CASSLAWRTGELFF; CDR3nt: TGTGCCAGCAGCTTAGCATGGAGGACCGGGGAGCTGTTTTTT
d_gene: .; j_gene: TRBJ1-2; abundance: .; len: 12; v_gene: TRBV2; CDR3aa: CASSSQGYGYTF; CDR3nt: TGTGCCAGCAGCTCCCAGGGCTATGGCTACACCTTC
d_gene: .; j_gene: TRBJ1-1; abundance: .; len: 14; v_gene: TRBV11-3; CDR3aa: CASSLRGANTEAFF; CDR3nt: TGTGCCAGCAGCTTACGGGGGGCCAACACTGAAGCTTTCTTT
d_gene: TRBD1; j_gene: TRBJ2-5; abundance: few; len: 14; v_gene: TRBV2; CDR3aa: CASSAGQGFETQYF; CDR3nt: TGTGCCAGCAGTGCCGGACAGGGTTTCGAGACCCAGTACTTC
d_gene: .; j_gene: TRBJ2-7; abundance: once; len: 11; v_gene: TRBV24-1; CDR3aa: CATSAEGEQYF; CDR3nt: TGTGCCACCAGTGCGGAGGGCGAGCAGTACTTC
d_gene: .; j_gene: TRBJ2-3; abundance: .; len: 14; v_gene: TRBV5-1; CDR3aa: CASSVTGASDTQYF; CDR3nt: TGCGCCAGCAGCGTGACTGGGGCCTCAGATACGCAGTATTTT
d_gene: .; j_gene: TRBJ1-4; abundance: .; len: 14; v_gene: TRBV5-4; CDR3aa: CASSLQRLGEKLFF; CDR3nt: TGTGCCAGCAGCTTACAAAGGCTCGGGGAAAAACTGTTTTTT
d_gene: TRBD2; j_gene: TRBJ2-1; abundance: .; len: 16; v_gene: TRBV15; CDR3aa: CATSRGSSGRLNEQFF; CDR3nt: TGTGCCACCAGCAGAGGAAGTAGCGGGAGGTTAAATGAGCAGTTCTTC
d_gene: .; j_gene: TRBJ1-1; abundance: .; len: 13; v_gene: TRBV5-1; CDR3aa: CASRLEVNTEAFF; CDR3nt: TGCGCCAGCAGGCTTGAGGTGAACACTGAAGCTTTCTTT
d_gene: TRBD2; j_gene: TRBJ2-2; abundance: few; len: 16; v_gene: TRBV24-1; CDR3aa: CATSDPGGSNTGELFF; CDR3nt: TGTGCCACCAGTGACCCGGGGGGTTCGAACACCGGGGAGCTGTTTTTT
d_gene: .; j_gene: TRBJ1-2; abundance: .; len: 14; v_gene: TRBV5-1; CDR3aa: CASSLGQANYGYTF; CDR3nt: TGCGCCAGCAGCTTGGGGCAGGCCAACTATGGCTACACCTTC
d_gene: .; j_gene: TRBJ2-7; abundance: .; len: 13; v_gene: TRBV11-2; CDR3aa: CASSSYRQADGAF; CDR3nt: TGTGCCAGCAGCTCATACAGACAGGCGGACGGGGCCTTC
d_gene: .; j_gene: TRBJ2-5; abundance: .; len: 14; v_gene: TRBV7-7; CDR3aa: CASSFRTNQETQYF; CDR3nt: TGTGCTAGCAGCTTCCGGACAAACCAAGAGACCCAGTACTTC
d_gene: TRBD1; j_gene: TRBJ2-1; abundance: .; len: 15; v_gene: TRBV5-4; CDR3aa: CASSSRDRDLNEQFF; CDR3nt: TGTGCCAGCAGCTCCCGGGACAGGGATCTTAATGAGCAGTTCTTC
d_gene: .; j_gene: TRBJ1-1; abundance: .; len: 15; v_gene: TRBV28; CDR3aa: CASSLSSQGNTEAFF; CDR3nt: TGTGCCAGCAGTTTATCAAGTCAGGGGAACACTGAAGCTTTCTTT
d_gene: .; j_gene: TRBJ2-7; abundance: .; len: 12; v_gene: TRBV29-1; CDR3aa: CSVEGRGYEQYF; CDR3nt: TGCAGCGTTGAAGGGCGCGGCTACGAGCAGTACTTC
d_gene: TRBD2; j_gene: TRBJ2-2; abundance: .; len: 19; v_gene: TRBV10-3; CDR3aa: CAISELAGGPKPNTGELFF; CDR3nt: TGTGCCATCAGTGAGCTAGCGGGGGGACCAAAACCGAACACCGGGGAGCTGTTTTTT
d_gene: .; j_gene: TRBJ2-3; abundance: .; len: 11; v_gene: TRBV20-1; CDR3aa: CSPSPGDTQYF; CDR3nt: TGCAGTCCAAGTCCGGGGGATACGCAGTATTTT
d_gene: TRBD2; j_gene: TRBJ2-7; abundance: few; len: 16; v_gene: TRBV7-3; CDR3aa: CASSLSGTSGSYEQYF; CDR3nt: TGTGCCAGCAGCTTATCCGGGACTAGCGGCTCCTACGAGCAGTACTTC
d_gene: .; j_gene: TRBJ1-5; abundance: .; len: 15; v_gene: TRBV19; CDR3aa: CASSISQGNNQPQHF; CDR3nt: TGTGCCAGTAGTATCTCGCAGGGAAACAATCAGCCCCAGCATTTT
d_gene: .; j_gene: TRBJ1-4; abundance: .; len: 15; v_gene: TRBV2; CDR3aa: CASSEDRATNEKLFF; CDR3nt: TGTGCCAGCAGTGAGGACAGAGCAACTAATGAAAAACTGTTTTTT
d_gene: .; j_gene: TRBJ1-1; abundance: .; len: 12; v_gene: TRBV27; CDR3aa: CASSLGSAEAFF; CDR3nt: TGTGCCAGCAGTTTAGGCAGCGCTGAAGCTTTCTTT
d_gene: .; j_gene: TRBJ1-1; abundance: .; len: 15; v_gene: TRBV7-2; CDR3aa: CASSPHMGSLGEAFF; CDR3nt: TGTGCCAGCAGCCCCCACATGGGCAGTTTGGGTGAAGCTTTCTTT
d_gene: TRBD1; j_gene: TRBJ1-6; abundance: .; len: 15; v_gene: TRBV6-5; CDR3aa: CASVAQGKSNSPLHF; CDR3nt: TGTGCCAGCGTCGCACAGGGGAAGTCGAATTCACCCCTCCACTTT
d_gene: TRBD1; j_gene: TRBJ1-2; abundance: .; len: 14; v_gene: TRBV25-1; CDR3aa: CASSELTGGYGYTF; CDR3nt: TGTGCCAGCAGTGAGCTGACAGGGGGCTATGGCTACACCTTC
d_gene: TRBD1; j_gene: TRBJ1-3; abundance: .; len: 16; v_gene: TRBV5-1; CDR3aa: CASSLLGQGSGNTIYF; CDR3nt: TGCGCCAGCAGCTTGTTGGGACAGGGCTCTGGAAACACCATATATTTT
d_gene: .; j_gene: TRBJ1-1; abundance: .; len: 13; v_gene: TRBV7-3; CDR3aa: CASSPTTGAEAFF; CDR3nt: TGTGCCAGCAGCCCAACAACCGGGGCTGAAGCTTTCTTT
d_gene: .; j_gene: TRBJ2-5; abundance: .; len: 14; v_gene: TRBV3-1/TRBV3-2; CDR3aa: CASSQARRGETQYF; CDR3nt: TGTGCCAGCAGCCAAGCCCGACGCGGGGAGACCCAGTACTTC
d_gene: .; j_gene: TRBJ2-3; abundance: once; len: 15; v_gene: TRBV2; CDR3aa: CASITGTLLTDTQYF; CDR3nt: TGTGCCAGCATAACAGGGACCCTGCTCACAGATACGCAGTATTTT
d_gene: TRBD1; j_gene: TRBJ1-1; abundance: .; len: 14; v_gene: TRBV27; CDR3aa: CASSLRRDSPEAFF; CDR3nt: TGTGCCAGCAGCCTAAGACGGGACAGCCCTGAAGCTTTCTTT
d_gene: TRBD1; j_gene: TRBJ1-2; abundance: .; len: 13; v_gene: TRBV28; CDR3aa: CASSATGVYGYTF; CDR3nt: TGTGCCAGCAGTGCAACAGGGGTGTATGGCTACACCTTC
d_gene: TRBD1; j_gene: TRBJ2-3; abundance: .; len: 17; v_gene: TRBV9; CDR3aa: CASSALRTGRPPDTQYF; CDR3nt: TGTGCCAGCAGCGCATTACGGACAGGGCGACCCCCAGATACGCAGTATTTT
d_gene: TRBD1; j_gene: TRBJ1-5; abundance: .; len: 14; v_gene: TRBV2; CDR3aa: CASRLQGAGQPQHF; CDR3nt: TGTGCCAGCAGGCTACAGGGGGCTGGTCAGCCCCAGCATTTT
d_gene: .; j_gene: TRBJ1-4; abundance: .; len: 14; v_gene: TRBV2; CDR3aa: CASSDSQENEKLFF; CDR3nt: TGTGCCAGCAGTGATTCTCAGGAAAATGAAAAACTGTTTTTT
d_gene: .; j_gene: TRBJ2-3; abundance: .; len: 14; v_gene: TRBV4-1; CDR3aa: CASSQDPSTDTQYF; CDR3nt: TGCGCCAGCAGCCAAGACCCTAGTACAGATACGCAGTATTTT
d_gene: .; j_gene: TRBJ1-6; abundance: .; len: 14; v_gene: TRBV7-8; CDR3aa: CASSLSGSGSPLHF; CDR3nt: TGTGCCAGCAGCTTATCGGGGTCCGGCTCACCCCTCCACTTT